This TCR beta chain was identified during a study of CD8+ T cells in alopecia areata. Whole-study findings and limits: Uncertainty about whether baseline CD8+ expansion is linked to response remains, with one nonresponder.

This clone was detected only once. Its antigen is still unknown. Per germline, CDR1 LNHNV and CDR2 YYDKDF (reference sequence). The V gene lost 6 bases and the J gene lost 4 bases, with 17 bases spanning the gap. CDR3 length: 15 amino acids. Treatment: oral pan-JAK inhibitor, 5-10 mg twice daily. TCR sequencing used cDNA made by reverse transcription of extracted RNA. Only in-frame clones appear in the TCRdb table, and some are missing; sequencing was by immunoSEQ multiplex PCR. The sample carries roughly 250,000 clones, around 64% recorded once. The material was CD4+ T cells sorted from blood, obtained at week 52, from a patient treated with tofacitinib. The rearrangement links TRBV15 to TRBJ2-3; D is ambiguous. The receptor was isolated from a human donor with alopecia areata. The CDR3 protein is CATSSGRRTADTQYF. The CDR3 DNA reads as TGTGCCACCAGTTCGGGCAGAAGGACCGCAGATACGCAGTATTTT.